This T cell receptor beta chain was observed in a study of blood T cells in healthy people across ages. This CDR3 is built from 16 residues. Trimming stripped 2 bases from V and 1 base from J, with 15 bases between. Germline lookup yields CDR1 WSHSY and CDR2 SAAADI. Isolation recovered at least 7 million PBMCs from every sample. Together with a sample-barcoded 5' primer, a J-beta primer mix was included in a second PCR lasting about 7 to 11 cycles. A single record per CDR3 protein comes from TCRdb applying MiXCR to the 5' RACE reads. This repertoire shows 1.8 million or so distinct CDR3 sequences, around 42% found once; its top ten account for under 30%.

The gene calls are TRBV10-2 and TRBJ2-7; D is ambiguous. The material sequenced was blood. The TCR comes from a human donor in good health. The CDR3 nucleotides read TGCGCCAGCAGTGAGGGTCCGGGTGGGGAATCCTACGAGCAGTACTTC. It is translated as CASSEGPGGESYEQYF.